This TCR beta chain came from a study of T-cell memory formation after mild COVID-19. Across the whole study: There were largely donor-specific TCR clusters.

The germline gives CDR1 SEHNR, CDR2 FQNEAQ (reference sequence). V was clipped by 4 bases and J by 0 bases, with 13 bases between them. CDR3 length equals 16 residues. This clonotype was picked up a small number of times. Its antigen is not known. TCRdb re-called the 5' RACE reads with MiXCR, one entry per CDR3 protein. The sample has some 300,000 distinct CDR3 sequences; roughly 21% are singletons. Points from the study as a whole: Researchers report contracting CD4+ clones mostly in CM and EM, with CD8+ clones in EMRA. Memory sampled before infection contained some responding clones, suggesting cross-reactive memory joined. Researchers could not confirm that second-wave clones peaking on day 37 targeted SARS-CoV-2.

This receptor was obtained from a man aged 18 to 29 who had mild COVID-19 (a few samples of this study predate the infection). Cell type and time point are not known. This rearrangement joins TRBV7-9 to TRBJ2-1; D is undetermined. The sample was PBMCs or a T cell subset sorted from them (not recorded which). In nucleotides, the CDR3 is TGTGCCAGCAGCTCAGTGACGGTGAGCTCCTACAATGAGCAGTTCTTC. It encodes CASSSVTVSSYNEQFF.